These T cell receptor beta chains were read from a single sample in a study of blood T cell repertoires in COVID-19. Method: immunoSEQ multiplex PCR; TCRdb's copy keeps in-frame clones and lacks some. The data contain just under 250,000 clones, 70% to 90% of them singletons. The sequenced sample was peripheral blood. All receptors come from a young woman who had recovered from COVID-19. Both conserved end residues are trimmed from each CDR3. A D gene is named only where the DNA matches it firmly.

TRBV12-3/TRBV12-4	TRBJ2-4	TRBD1	ASSSGQGNIQY
TRBV2	TRBJ2-5	NA	ASSKFEVGSGETQY
TRBV2	TRBJ1-3	NA	ASSDKLVLGG
TRBV7-9	TRBJ1-3	NA	ATYRDTVSGNTIY
TRBV3-1/TRBV3-2	TRBJ2-3	TRBD2	ASSLSAGGPDTQY
TRBV6-5	TRBJ1-3	NA	AISTSTGNTIY
TRBV5-1	TRBJ1-1	NA	ASSLYGEETEAF
TRBV7-6	TRBJ2-7	TRBD2	ASSPRAGTLYEQY
TRBV6-6	TRBJ2-7	TRBD1	ASSPPDRGQYFRDEQY
TRBV2	TRBJ1-3	NA	ASSEVGRGPGNTIY
TRBV12-5	TRBJ2-7	NA	ASGLESRVNEQY
TRBV10-3	TRBJ1-1	NA	AISAAGNTEAF
TRBV4-2	TRBJ1-6	NA	ASSQDSQGNLSPLH
TRBV9	TRBJ1-1	NA	ASSADSLNTEAF
TRBV30	TRBJ2-5	TRBD1	AWTGGRETQY
TRBV2	TRBJ1-2	TRBD1	ASSVKGAMGSIGGYT
TRBV27	TRBJ2-7	TRBD1	ASSLDPGDRGSYEQY